These 21 T cell receptor beta chains came from one sample sequenced in a study of identical twins. TCRdb passed the 5' RACE reads through MiXCR, listing each CDR3 protein once. Here the sample spans 200,000 to 250,000 distinct CDR3 sequences, 6.5% being singletons. The same data also contributed to another study, on T cells expressing NK-cell markers.

The sequenced sample was CD8+ T cells sorted from blood. The receptors here all came from a woman under 30 in good health.

The table lists this clonotype with many counts. This chain connects TRBV12-3 or TRBV12-4 to TRBJ2-2; D not certain. The CDR3 consists of 12 residues. The V end was cut by 7 bases, the J end by 5 bases, with 8 bases between. The CDR3 region has the DNA TGTGCCAGCACCCCTTTGACCGGGGAGCTGTTTTTT. Amino acid sequence: CASTPLTGELFF.

This clonotype was counted at least ten times. The J gene is TRBJ1-5, the V gene TRBV12-3 or TRBV12-4, with 9 bases aligning to TRBD1. Unmatched junction bases numbered 13, after V lost 5 bases and J lost 5 bases. The CDR3 has 17 amino acids. CDR3 in amino acids: CASSPGQGIVGDQPQHF. The DNA for the CDR3 is TGTGCCAGCAGTCCGGGACAGGGAATTGTAGGGGATCAGCCCCAGCATTTT.

This clonotype was seen at least ten times. The rearrangement uses TRBV9 and TRBJ1-1; a possible D gene is TRBD1 (6 bases). The germline gives CDR1 SGDLS, CDR2 YYNGEE. The V gene lost 3 bases and the J gene lost 3 bases, with 9 bases spanning the gap. The CDR3 contains 13 residues. CDR3 loop: CASSAQGYTEAFF. For the CDR3, the DNA is TGTGCCAGCAGCGCACAGGGATACACTGAAGCTTTCTTT.

This chain uses TRBV4-3 with TRBJ1-1; tentatively, D is TRBD1 (5 bases). V shed 0 bases and J shed 7 bases, with 12 bases lying between them. Germline-derived CDR1 and CDR2 are LGHNA and YSLEER. The CDR3 totals 14 residues. The CDR3 is CASSQDLGVGEAFF. CDR3 nucleotides: TGCGCCAGCAGCCAAGATTTAGGGGTCGGTGAAGCTTTCTTT.

There are a few counts of this clonotype. The rearrangement uses TRBV6-1 and TRBJ1-2, with TRBD1 matching 7 bases. This CDR3 spans 13 amino acids. The V segment lost 7 bases and the J segment 8 bases; nucleotides outside the gene matches: 10. CDR1 and CDR2 (germline): MNHNS, SASEGT. The CDR3 DNA reads as TGTGCCAGCACCTACGGACAGGCGGGGGGCTACACCTTC. Translation: CASTYGQAGGYTF.

This clonotype was recorded at least ten times. The chain combines TRBV29-1 with TRBJ2-1; no definite D call. V lost 0 bases and J 3 bases, leaving 9 bases between the germline ends. This CDR3 region has 14 residues. Germline CDR1 is SQVTM and CDR2 is ANQGSEA. The CDR3 loop reads CSVEDRSNYNEQFF. CDR3 nucleotides: TGCAGCGTTGAAGATCGGTCCAACTACAATGAGCAGTTCTTC.

This clonotype was counted between two and nine times. The genes are TRBV7-3 and TRBJ2-1; 7 nucleotides match TRBD1. CDR3 length: 15 amino acids. V shed 5 bases, J shed 2 bases, and the junction held 6 bases outside the gene matches. Germline values: CDR1 SGHTA, CDR2 FQGTGA. The CDR3 nucleotides are TGTGCCAGCAGCGAGAACAGGGGTCCCTACAATGAGCAGTTCTTC. Translation: CASSENRGPYNEQFF. Using reference TRBV7-3 and TRBJ2-1 for the parts outside the CDR3, the full variable domain is GAGVSQTPSNKVTEKGKYVELRCDPISGHTALYWYRQSLGQGPEFLIYFQGTGAADDSGLPNDRFFAVRPEGSVSTLKIQRTERGDSAVYLCASSENRGPYNEQFFGPGTRLTVL.

This rearrangement joins TRBV7-9 to TRBJ1-2; D unresolved. The CDR3 has 12 residues. V lost 0 bases and J 11 bases, leaving 10 bases between the germline ends. Germline-derived CDR1 and CDR2 are SEHNR and FQNEAQ (reference sequence). The CDR3 DNA reads TGTGCCAGCAGCTTAGCGGTCGAGCCGTACACCTTC. Its protein product is CASSLAVEPYTF.

This clonotype appeared many times. This chain joins TRBV6-1 and TRBJ2-3; D gene unclear. CDR3 length equals 15 residues. Germline V gives CDR1 MNHNS, CDR2 SASEGT. Trimming shortened V by 6 bases and J by 0 bases, and 13 bases separated the two germline ends. CDR3 in amino acids: CASSPAETSTDTQYF. DNA of the CDR3: TGTGCCAGCAGCCCCGCGGAAACTAGCACAGATACGCAGTATTTT.

The rearrangement links TRBV7-9 to TRBJ2-7; 7 bases agree with TRBD1. After removal of 1 base from V and 3 bases from J, the junction contained 9 bases not matched to a gene. The CDR3 spans 16 residues. Germline CDR1 is SEHNR and CDR2 is FQNEAQ (reference sequence). The chain's CDR3 is CASSLGRGQGVYEQYF. The CDR3, as DNA: TGTGCCAGCAGCTTAGGTCGGGGCCAGGGGGTCTACGAGCAGTACTTC.

The chain links TRBV4-1 to TRBJ2-3; D is unclear. The germline gives CDR1 MGHRA, CDR2 YSYEKL. The germline V and J ends were trimmed by 5 bases and 0 bases, with 12 bases remaining between them. The CDR3 totals 15 residues. The CDR3, as DNA: TGCGCCAGCAGCTCCCGGTTTCGAAGCACAGATACGCAGTATTTT. Its protein product is CASSSRFRSTDTQYF.

This chain connects TRBV11-1 to TRBJ1-1, with 8 bases fitting TRBD1. The CDR3 has 19 amino acids. Germline V CDR1 and CDR2: SGHAT, FQDESV (reference sequence). Unmatched junction bases numbered 18, after V lost 3 bases and J lost 3 bases. CDR3 sequence: CASSLGEGWSQGADTEAFF. CDR3 sequence (DNA): TGTGCCAGCAGCTTGGGAGAGGGTTGGTCCCAGGGGGCCGACACTGAAGCTTTCTTT.

This clonotype appeared many times. This CDR3 reads CASNTGIGYTF. CDR3 nucleotides: TGTGCCAGCAATACGGGGATCGGCTACACCTTC. The genes are TRBV6-2 or TRBV6-3 and TRBJ1-2; D unresolved. CDR1 is MNHEY, CDR2 SVGEGT, per germline. This CDR3 is 11 amino acids long. The germline V and J ends were trimmed by 7 bases and 8 bases, with 11 bases remaining between them.

The chain links TRBV19 to TRBJ2-1; possible D gene TRBD2, 6 bases. Germline-derived CDR1 and CDR2 are LNHDA and SQIVND (reference sequence). Trimming pared 5 bases from V and 5 bases from J, leaving 13 bases between. This CDR3 has 14 amino acids. The CDR3 loop is CASSSQRLDNEQFF. The CDR3 bases are TGTGCCAGTAGTTCCCAACGACTAGACAATGAGCAGTTCTTC.

This clonotype was seen only a few times. V is TRBV11-2 and J is TRBJ1-1, with D hard to call. The ends were cut back, 3 bases at V and 4 bases at J, with 12 bases in the middle. Per germline, CDR1 SGHAT and CDR2 FQNNGV. This CDR3 region has 14 residues. CDR3 nucleotide sequence: TGTGCCAGCAGCTTCCTGGGCGAGGGCACTGAAGCTTTCTTT. Translated, it gives CASSFLGEGTEAFF.

The chain combines TRBV30 with TRBJ1-2, with 8 positions matching TRBD1. The CDR3 loop spans 12 amino acids. The germline V gene has CDR1 GTSNPN and CDR2 SVGIG (reference sequence). The V segment lost 3 bases and the J segment 7 bases; nucleotides outside the gene matches: 4. The CDR3 loop is CAWRQGALGYTF. CDR3 DNA sequence: TGTGCCTGGAGGCAGGGGGCGCTTGGCTACACCTTC. Using reference TRBV30 and TRBJ1-2 for the parts outside the CDR3, the full variable domain is SQTIHQWPATLVQPVGSPLSLECTVEGTSNPNLYWYRQAAGRGLQLLFYSVGIGQISSEVPQNLSASRPQDRQFILSSKKLLLSDSGFYLCAWRQGALGYTFGSGTRLTVV.

V is TRBV6-1 and J is TRBJ1-6; weak D call: TRBD1 (5 bases). The V and J ends lost 0 bases and 4 bases respectively, with 13 bases between them. CDR1 is MNHNS, CDR2 SASEGT, per germline. This CDR3 has 17 residues. CDR3 bases: TGTGCCAGCAGTGAAGCCTTAGACAGAAGGTATAATTCACCCCTCCACTTT. Residues: CASSEALDRRYNSPLHF.

The V call is TRBV7-2, the J call TRBJ1-6, with D tentatively TRBD1 (5 bases). This CDR3 is built from 15 residues. Trimming took off 1 base at V and 6 bases at J, with 10 bases between the two ends. The germline CDR1 and CDR2 sequences are SGHTA and FQGNSA. This CDR3 is CASSLGPGTNSPLHF. As DNA, the CDR3 is TGTGCCAGCAGCTTAGGCCCAGGGACTAATTCACCCCTCCACTTT.

Many counts were recorded for this clonotype. The chain uses TRBV12-5 and TRBJ2-1; maybe TRBD1 (6 bases). The CDR3 sequence is 16 residues long. CDR1 and CDR2 (germline): LGHNT, FRNRAP. The germline V and J ends were trimmed by 5 bases and 0 bases, with 14 bases remaining between them. CDR3 sequence: CASGATTGSSYNEQFF. CDR3 nucleotide sequence: TGTGCTAGTGGTGCTACGACAGGAAGCTCCTACAATGAGCAGTTCTTC.

The table lists this clonotype with many counts. This chain uses TRBV29-1 with TRBJ2-2; 10 bases map to TRBD2. V dropped 4 bases and J dropped 6; count of bases not matched to a gene: 8. The CDR3 is made up of 15 amino acids. The V gene's germline CDR1 is SQVTM and CDR2 ANQGSEA. In DNA, the CDR3 is TGCAGCGTTGGTCAGCGGGAGGGCCTCGCCGGGGAGCTGTTTTTT. Its protein product is CSVGQREGLAGELFF.

This clonotype was seen a few times. This chain links TRBV5-4 with TRBJ1-1; 7 nucleotides match TRBD1. V shed 4 bases and J 3 bases; nucleotides not matched to a gene: 15. The CDR3 is made up of 17 amino acids. Germline loops: CDR1 SGHNT, CDR2 YYREEE (reference sequence). The CDR3 region has the DNA TGTGCCAGCAGCCCAAGTCCACAGGGGAAAAGGGACACTGAAGCTTTCTTT. This codes for CASSPSPQGKRDTEAFF.